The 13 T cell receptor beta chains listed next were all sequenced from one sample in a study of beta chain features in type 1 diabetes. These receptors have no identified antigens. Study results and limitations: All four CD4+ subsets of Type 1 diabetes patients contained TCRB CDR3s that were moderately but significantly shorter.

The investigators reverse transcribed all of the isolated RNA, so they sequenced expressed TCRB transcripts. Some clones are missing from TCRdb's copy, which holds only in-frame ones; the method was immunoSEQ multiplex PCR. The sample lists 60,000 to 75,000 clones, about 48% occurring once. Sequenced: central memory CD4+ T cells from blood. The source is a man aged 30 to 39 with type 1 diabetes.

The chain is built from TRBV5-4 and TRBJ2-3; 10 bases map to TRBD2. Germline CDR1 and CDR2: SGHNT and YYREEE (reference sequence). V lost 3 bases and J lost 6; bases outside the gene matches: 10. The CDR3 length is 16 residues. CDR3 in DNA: TGTGCCAGCAGCTCGCGGGCTAGCGGGAGTAGGGATACGCAGTATTTT. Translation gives CASSSRASGSRDTQYF.

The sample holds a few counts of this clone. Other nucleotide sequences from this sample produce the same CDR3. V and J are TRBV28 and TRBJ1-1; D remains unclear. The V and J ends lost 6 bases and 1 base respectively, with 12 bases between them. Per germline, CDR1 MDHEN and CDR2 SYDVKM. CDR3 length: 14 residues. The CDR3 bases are TGTGCCAGCAGCTTGTCCCGGGGGAACACTGAAGCTTTCTTT. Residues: CASSLSRGNTEAFF.

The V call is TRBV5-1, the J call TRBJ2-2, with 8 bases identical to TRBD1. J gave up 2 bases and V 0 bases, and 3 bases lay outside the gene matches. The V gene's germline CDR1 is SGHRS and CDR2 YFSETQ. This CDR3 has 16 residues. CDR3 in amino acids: CASSLDGQGNTGELFF. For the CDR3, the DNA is TGCGCCAGCAGCTTGGATGGACAGGGTAACACCGGGGAGCTGTTTTTT.

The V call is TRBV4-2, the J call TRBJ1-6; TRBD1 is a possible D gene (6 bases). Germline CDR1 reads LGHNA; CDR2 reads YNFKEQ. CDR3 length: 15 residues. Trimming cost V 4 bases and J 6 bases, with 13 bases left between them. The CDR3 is CASSLDRSGNSPLHF. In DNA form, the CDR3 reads TGTGCCAGCAGCCTAGACAGGTCAGGTAATTCACCCCTCCACTTT.

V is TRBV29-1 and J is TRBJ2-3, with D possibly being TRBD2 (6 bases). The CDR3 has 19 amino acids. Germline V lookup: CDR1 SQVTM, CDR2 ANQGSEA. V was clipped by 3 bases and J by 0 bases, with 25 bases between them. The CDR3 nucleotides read TGCAGCGTTGACGGGGGAAGGGGTTTGTCCACCTCTAGCACAGATACGCAGTATTTT. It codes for CSVDGGRGLSTSSTDTQYF.

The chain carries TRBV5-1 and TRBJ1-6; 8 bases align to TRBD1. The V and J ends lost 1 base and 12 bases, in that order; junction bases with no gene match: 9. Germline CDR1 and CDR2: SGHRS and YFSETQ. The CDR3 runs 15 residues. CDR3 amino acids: CASSLSGQGWGPLHF. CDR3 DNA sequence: TGCGCCAGCAGCTTGAGTGGACAGGGCTGGGGACCCCTCCACTTT.

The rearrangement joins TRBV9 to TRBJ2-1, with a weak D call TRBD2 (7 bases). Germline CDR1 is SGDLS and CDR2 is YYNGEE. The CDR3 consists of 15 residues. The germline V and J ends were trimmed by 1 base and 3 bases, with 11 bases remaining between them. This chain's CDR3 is CASSVTGGDYNEQFF. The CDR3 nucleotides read TGTGCCAGCAGCGTAACGGGGGGCGACTACAATGAGCAGTTCTTC.

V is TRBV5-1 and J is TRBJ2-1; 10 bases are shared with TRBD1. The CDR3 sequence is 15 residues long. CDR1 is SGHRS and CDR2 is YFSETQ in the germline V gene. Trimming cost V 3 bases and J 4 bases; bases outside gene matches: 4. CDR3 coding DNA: TGCGCCAGCAGCTACGGACAGGGGGTGTACAATGAGCAGTTCTTC. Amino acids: CASSYGQGVYNEQFF.

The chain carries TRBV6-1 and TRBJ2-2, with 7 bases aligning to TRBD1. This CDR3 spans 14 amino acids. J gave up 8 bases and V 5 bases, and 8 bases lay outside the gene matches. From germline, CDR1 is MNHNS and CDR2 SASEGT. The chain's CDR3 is CASSRDRRSGELFF. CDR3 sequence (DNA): TGTGCCAGCAGTCGGGACAGACGGTCAGGGGAGCTGTTTTTT.

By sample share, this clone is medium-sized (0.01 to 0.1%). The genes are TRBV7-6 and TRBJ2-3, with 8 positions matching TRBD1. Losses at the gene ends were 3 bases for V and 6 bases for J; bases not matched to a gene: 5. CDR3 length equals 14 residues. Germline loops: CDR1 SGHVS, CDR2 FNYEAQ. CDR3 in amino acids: CASSLQGAGDTQYF. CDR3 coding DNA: TGTGCCAGCAGCTTGCAGGGGGCTGGGGATACGCAGTATTTT. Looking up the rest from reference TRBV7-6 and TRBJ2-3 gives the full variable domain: GAGVSQSPRYKVTKRGQDVALRCDPISGHVSLYWYRQALGQGPEFLTYFNYEAQQDKSGLPNDRFSAERPEGSISTLTIQRTEQRDSAMYRCASSLQGAGDTQYFGPGTRLTVL.

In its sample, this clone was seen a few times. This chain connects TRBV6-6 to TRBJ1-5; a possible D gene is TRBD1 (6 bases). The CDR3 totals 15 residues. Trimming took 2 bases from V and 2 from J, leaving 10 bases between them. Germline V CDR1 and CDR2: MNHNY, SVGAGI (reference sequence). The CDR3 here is CASSYGGQGNQPQHF. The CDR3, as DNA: TGTGCCAGCAGTTACGGGGGACAAGGCAATCAGCCCCAGCATTTT.

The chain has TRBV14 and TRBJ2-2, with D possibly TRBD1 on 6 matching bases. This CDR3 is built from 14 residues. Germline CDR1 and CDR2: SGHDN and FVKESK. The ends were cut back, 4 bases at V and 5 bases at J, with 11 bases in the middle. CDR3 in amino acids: CASSRNRVTGELFF. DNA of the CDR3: TGTGCCAGCAGCCGAAACAGGGTTACCGGGGAGCTGTTTTTT.

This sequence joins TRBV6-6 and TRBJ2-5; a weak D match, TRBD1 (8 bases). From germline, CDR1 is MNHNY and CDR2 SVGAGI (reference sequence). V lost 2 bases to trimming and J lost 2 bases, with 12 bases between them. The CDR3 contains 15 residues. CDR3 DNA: TGTGCCAGCAGTTACGGACAGGGAGGGCAAGAGACCCAGTACTTC. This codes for CASSYGQGGQETQYF.